This entry lists 11 T cell receptor beta chains sequenced from one sample in a study of STAT3 mutations in large granular lymphocyte leukemia. General study points: Every T-LGLL patient had at least one immunodominant TCRbeta clonotype.

Their recognized antigens are unknown. Generated by immunoSEQ multiplex PCR, the TCRdb table keeps only in-frame clones and is missing some. The sample records over 3,500 clones, about 64% being singletons. Input material: PBMCs. The receptors shown here come from a human donor with T large granular lymphocyte leukemia. Some clones in this sample may be carry-over from other donors' samples.

The rearrangement links TRBV29-1 to TRBJ2-1; D is undetermined. This CDR3 has 12 residues. V was shortened by 2 bases and J by 5 bases, with 7 bases between the two germline ends. CDR1 and CDR2 from the germline V gene are SQVTM and ANQGSEA. The CDR3 loop is CSVETANNEQFF. The CDR3 nucleotides read TGCAGCGTTGAAACGGCCAACAATGAGCAGTTCTTC.

V and J are TRBV27 and TRBJ2-7; possible D gene TRBD2, 6 bases. CDR3 length equals 14 residues. Trimming cost V 4 bases and J 5 bases, with 15 bases left between them. From germline, CDR1 is MNHEY and CDR2 SMNVEV (reference sequence). CDR3 protein: CASSSWDFPHEQYF. CDR3 sequence (DNA): TGTGCCAGCAGTTCCTGGGACTTCCCCCACGAGCAGTACTTC.

The rearrangement links TRBV7-9 to TRBJ2-1, with D unclear. This CDR3 spans 15 amino acids. CDR1 SEHNR and CDR2 FQNEAQ come from the germline V gene (reference sequence). V lost 1 base, J lost 5 bases, and 12 bases lay in between. This CDR3 is CASSLVGVIHNEQFF. CDR3 bases: TGTGCCAGCAGCTTAGTAGGCGTTATTCACAATGAGCAGTTCTTC. Full variable domain (remainder filled in from reference TRBV7-9 and TRBJ2-1): DTGVSQNPRHKITKRGQNVTFRCDPISEHNRLYWYRQTLGQGPEFLTYFQNEAQLEKSRLLSDRFSAERPKGSFSTLEIQRTEQGDSAMYLCASSLVGVIHNEQFFGPGTRLTVL.

The chain couples TRBV29-1 to TRBJ1-2; possibly TRBD1 for D (5 bases). The germline CDR1 and CDR2 sequences are SQVTM and ANQGSEA. The V end was cut by 3 bases, the J end by 4 bases, with 15 bases between. The CDR3 spans 14 residues. The CDR3 region is CSVDGGTAGYGYTF. The CDR3, as DNA: TGCAGCGTTGACGGGGGTACCGCCGGCTATGGCTACACCTTC.

The rearrangement uses TRBV18 and TRBJ1-2; no clear D gene. The CDR3 covers 15 residues. Germline V lookup: CDR1 KGHSH, CDR2 LQKENI. V lost 2 bases to trimming and J lost 6 bases, with 16 bases between them. CDR3 bases: TGTGCCAGCTCACCAACCCAAGCAGAGAAGAATGGCTACACCTTC. It encodes CASSPTQAEKNGYTF.

The V gene is TRBV30, the J gene TRBJ1-1; TRBD1 is a possible D gene (6 bases). Between the trimmed V and J ends, which lost 2 bases and 6 bases, there was a span of 16 bases. The CDR3 contains 14 residues. CDR1 is GTSNPN, CDR2 SVGIG, per germline (reference sequence). The CDR3 region is CAWSLLGGIAEAFF. DNA of the CDR3: TGTGCCTGGAGTCTCCTCGGGGGCATCGCTGAAGCTTTCTTT.

The chain couples TRBV6-1 to TRBJ2-3, with no clear D. The ends were cut back, 0 bases at V and 6 bases at J, with 13 bases in the middle. The CDR3 is 15 amino acids. Germline CDR1 reads MNHNS; CDR2 reads SASEGT. CDR3: CASSEAGTTWDTQYF. DNA for the CDR3: TGTGCCAGCAGTGAAGCAGGAACGACGTGGGATACGCAGTATTTT.

The V call is TRBV30, the J call TRBJ1-4, with a tentative D call TRBD1 (5 bases). Looked up from germline, CDR1 is GTSNPN and CDR2 is SVGIG (reference sequence). Between the trimmed V and J ends, which lost 5 bases and 5 bases, there was a span of 12 bases. The CDR3 is 13 amino acids. The CDR3 nucleotides read TGTGCCTGGCAGGGAGGCCCGAATGAAAAACTGTTTTTT. Translation gives CAWQGGPNEKLFF.

The chain links TRBV29-1 to TRBJ2-7; perhaps TRBD1 as D (6 bases). The germline V and J ends were trimmed by 6 bases and 2 bases, with 14 bases remaining between them. This CDR3 is built from 13 residues. Germline loops: CDR1 SQVTM, CDR2 ANQGSEA. As DNA, the CDR3 is TGCAGCGTCATACAGGGATCCCCCTACGAGCAGTACTTC. Translated: CSVIQGSPYEQYF.

The chain uses TRBV14 and TRBJ1-2; TRBD1 is a possible D gene (5 bases). This CDR3 spans 14 amino acids. Between the trimmed V and J ends, which lost 0 bases and 5 bases, there was a span of 10 bases. CDR1 SGHDN and CDR2 FVKESK come from the germline V gene. The CDR3 DNA reads TGTGCCAGCAGCCAAGAGGGACTTGGGTATGGCTACACCTTC. This codes for CASSQEGLGYGYTF. Complete variable domain (other parts from reference TRBV14 and TRBJ1-2): EAGVTQFPSHSVIEKGQTVTLRCDPISGHDNLYWYRRVMGKEIKFLLHFVKESKQDESGMPNNRFLAERTGGTYSTLKVQPAELEDSGVYFCASSQEGLGYGYTFGSGTRLTVV.

By frequency in the sample, this clone is medium-sized. V gene TRBV13 combines with J gene TRBJ1-2, with D perhaps TRBD1 (6 bases). The V end lost 2 bases, the J end lost 3 bases, and 10 bases lay between the germline ends. This CDR3 spans 14 amino acids. CDR1 PRHDT and CDR2 FYEKMQ come from the germline V gene (reference sequence). The CDR3 nucleotides read TGTGCCAGCAGCTTACGGGGGCGGGACTATGGCTACACCTTC. This codes for CASSLRGRDYGYTF.